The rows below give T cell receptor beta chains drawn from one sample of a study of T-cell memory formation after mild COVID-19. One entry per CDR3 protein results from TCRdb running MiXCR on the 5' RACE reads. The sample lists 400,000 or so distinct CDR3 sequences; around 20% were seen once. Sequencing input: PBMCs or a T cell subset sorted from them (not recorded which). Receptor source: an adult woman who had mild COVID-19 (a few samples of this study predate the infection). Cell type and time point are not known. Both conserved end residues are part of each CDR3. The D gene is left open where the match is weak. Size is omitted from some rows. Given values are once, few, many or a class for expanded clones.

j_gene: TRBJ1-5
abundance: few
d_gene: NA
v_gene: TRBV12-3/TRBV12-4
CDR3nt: TGTGCCAGCAGTTTAACGGAGGGCCGGGATCCAGGGCATTTT
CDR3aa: CASSLTEGRDPGHF

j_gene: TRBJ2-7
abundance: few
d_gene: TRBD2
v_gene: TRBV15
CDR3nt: TGTGCCACCAGCAGAGGGGCGGGAGGGTCCTACGAGCAGTACTTC
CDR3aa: CATSRGAGGSYEQYF

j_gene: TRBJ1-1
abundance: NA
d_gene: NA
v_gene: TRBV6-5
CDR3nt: TGTGCCAGCAGCTCGACAGGACTCACTGAAGCTTTCTTT
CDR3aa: CASSSTGLTEAFF

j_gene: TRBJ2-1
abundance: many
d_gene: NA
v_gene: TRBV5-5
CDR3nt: TGTGCCAGCAGCTTTGACCTTTACAATGAGCAGTTCTTC
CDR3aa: CASSFDLYNEQFF

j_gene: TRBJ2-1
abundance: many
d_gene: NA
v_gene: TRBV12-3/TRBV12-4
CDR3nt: TGTGCCAGCAGCCCGAGCTCCTACAATGAGCAGTTCTTC
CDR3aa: CASSPSSYNEQFF

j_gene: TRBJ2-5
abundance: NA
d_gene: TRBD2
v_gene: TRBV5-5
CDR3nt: TGTGCCAGCAGCTTGGGGCTAGCGGGAGACCAAGAGACCCAGTACTTC
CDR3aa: CASSLGLAGDQETQYF

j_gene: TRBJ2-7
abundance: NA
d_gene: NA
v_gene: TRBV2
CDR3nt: TGTGCCAGCAGGGGGGAAAGCTCCTACGAGCAGTACTTC
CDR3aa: CASRGESSYEQYF

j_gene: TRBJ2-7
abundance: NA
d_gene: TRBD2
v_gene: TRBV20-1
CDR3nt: TGCAGTGCTAGAGAGGATTGGACTAGCGGGAGTTCGTACGAGCAGTACTTC
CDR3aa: CSAREDWTSGSSYEQYF

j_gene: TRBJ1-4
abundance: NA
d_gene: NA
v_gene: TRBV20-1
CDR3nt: TGCAGTGCTAGATCAGGGTTTATCGGGGAAAAACTGTTTTTT
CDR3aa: CSARSGFIGEKLFF

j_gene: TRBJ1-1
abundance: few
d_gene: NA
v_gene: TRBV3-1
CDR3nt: TGTGCCAGCACCTCCAGGGTGAACACTGAAGCTTTCTTT
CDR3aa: CASTSRVNTEAFF

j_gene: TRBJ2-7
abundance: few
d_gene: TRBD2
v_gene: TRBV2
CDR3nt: TGTGCCAGCAGTGAAGGGCTAGCGGGAGTGTGGGAGCAGTACTTC
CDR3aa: CASSEGLAGVWEQYF

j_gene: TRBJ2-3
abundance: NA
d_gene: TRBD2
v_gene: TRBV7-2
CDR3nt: TGTGCCAGCAGCTTATCTTCCGCGGGAGTTGTCAAAGATACGCAGTATTTT
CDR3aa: CASSLSSAGVVKDTQYF

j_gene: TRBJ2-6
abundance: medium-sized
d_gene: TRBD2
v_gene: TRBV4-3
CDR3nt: TGCGCCAGCAGCCAAGATGGGACTAGCTCTGGGGCCAACGTCCTGACTTTC
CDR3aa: CASSQDGTSSGANVLTF

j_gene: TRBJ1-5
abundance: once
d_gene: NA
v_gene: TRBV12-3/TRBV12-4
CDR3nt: TGTGCCAGCAGTGGTGGGAGGGTTTACAATCAGCCCCAGCATTTT
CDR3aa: CASSGGRVYNQPQHF

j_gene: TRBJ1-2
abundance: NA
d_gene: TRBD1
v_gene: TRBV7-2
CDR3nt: TGTGCCAGCAGCGTTGGACAGGGGGCTACTAACTATGGCTACACCTTC
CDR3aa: CASSVGQGATNYGYTF

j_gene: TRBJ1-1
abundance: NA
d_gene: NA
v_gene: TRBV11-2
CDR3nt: TGTGCCAGCAGCTTGCCAGGCATGAACACTGAAGCTTTCTTT
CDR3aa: CASSLPGMNTEAFF

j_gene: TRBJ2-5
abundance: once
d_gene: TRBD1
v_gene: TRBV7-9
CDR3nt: TGTGCCAGCAGCTCTCGTCCCGGGACAGCGGTGGAGACCCAGTACTTC
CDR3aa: CASSSRPGTAVETQYF

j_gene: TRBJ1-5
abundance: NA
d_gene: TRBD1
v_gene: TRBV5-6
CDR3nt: TGTGCCAGCAGCCTAGCCGGGACAGGGTCCTTACATTTT
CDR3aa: CASSLAGTGSLHF

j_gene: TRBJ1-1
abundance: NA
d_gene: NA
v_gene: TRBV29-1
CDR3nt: TGCAGCGTTGAATCACGGACGAACACTGAAGCTTTCTTT
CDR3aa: CSVESRTNTEAFF

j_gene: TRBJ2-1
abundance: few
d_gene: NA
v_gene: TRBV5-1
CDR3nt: TGCGCCAGCAGCTTGGAGCGACCCTTAGACAATGAGCAGTTCTTC
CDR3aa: CASSLERPLDNEQFF

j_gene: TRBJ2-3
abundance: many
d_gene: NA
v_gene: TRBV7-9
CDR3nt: TGTGCCAGCAGCAGACAGGTCGATACGCAGTATTTT
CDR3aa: CASSRQVDTQYF

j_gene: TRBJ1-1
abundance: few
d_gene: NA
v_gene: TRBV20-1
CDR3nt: TGCAGTGCTATTAGAGAGGGACAGAACACTGAAGCTTTCTTT
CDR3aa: CSAIREGQNTEAFF

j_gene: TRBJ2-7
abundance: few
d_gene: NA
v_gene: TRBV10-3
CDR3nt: TGTGCCATCAGTGCCACAGGGAGGGAGCAGTACTTC
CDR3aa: CAISATGREQYF

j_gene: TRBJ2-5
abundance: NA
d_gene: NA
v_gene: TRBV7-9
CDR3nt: TGTGCCAGCAGCTACCCTACCCAGTACTTC
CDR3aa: CASSYPTQYF

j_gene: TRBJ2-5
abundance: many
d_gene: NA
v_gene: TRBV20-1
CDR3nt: TGCAGTGCCCCCCTAGCGCAAGGAGAGACCCAGTACTTC
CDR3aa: CSAPLAQGETQYF

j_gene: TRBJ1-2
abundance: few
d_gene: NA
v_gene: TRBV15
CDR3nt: TGTGCCACCAGCAGTAGCAGGGCAATCTATGGCTACACCTTC
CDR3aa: CATSSSRAIYGYTF

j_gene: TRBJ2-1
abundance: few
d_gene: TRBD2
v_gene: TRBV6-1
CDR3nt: TGTGCCAGCAGTGAAGAAAGAGTAGCGGGGTACAATGAGCAGTTCTTC
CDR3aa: CASSEERVAGYNEQFF

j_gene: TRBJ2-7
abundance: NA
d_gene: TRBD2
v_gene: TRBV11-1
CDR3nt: TGTGCCAGCAGGCCGCGTTCTAGCGGGAGGGGGTTCTACGAGCAGTACTTC
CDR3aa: CASRPRSSGRGFYEQYF

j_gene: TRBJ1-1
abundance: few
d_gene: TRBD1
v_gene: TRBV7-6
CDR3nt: TGTGCCAGCAGCTTTTCCAGGGGGACTGAAGCTTTCTTT
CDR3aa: CASSFSRGTEAFF

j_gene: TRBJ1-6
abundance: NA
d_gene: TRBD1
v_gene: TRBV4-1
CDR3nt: TGCGCCAGCAGCCAAGATCCGACAGGGCCAAATTCACCCCTCCACTTT
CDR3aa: CASSQDPTGPNSPLHF

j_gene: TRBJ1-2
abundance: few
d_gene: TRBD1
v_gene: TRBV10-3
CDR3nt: TGTGCCACCACTGGGACAGGGGGCCCCATGGATGGCTACACCTTC
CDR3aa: CATTGTGGPMDGYTF

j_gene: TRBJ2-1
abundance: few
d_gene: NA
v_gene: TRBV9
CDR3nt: TGTGCCAGCAGCGAGGGGGGGGAGCAGTTCTTC
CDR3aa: CASSEGGEQFF

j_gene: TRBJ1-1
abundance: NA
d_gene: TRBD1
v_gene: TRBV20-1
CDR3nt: TGCAGTGCTCTCAGGGGGGAACGGGCTGAAGCTTTCTTT
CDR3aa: CSALRGERAEAFF

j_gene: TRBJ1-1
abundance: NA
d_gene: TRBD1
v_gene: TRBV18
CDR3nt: TGTGCCAGCTCATTCCGGGACAGGGGCGTGGGTGAAGCTTTCTTT
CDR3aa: CASSFRDRGVGEAFF